The 28 T cell receptor beta chains reported below all come from one sample, sequenced in a study of shared clonotypes between healthy human individuals. TCRdb's copy holds only in-frame clones and misses some; the assay was immunoSEQ multiplex PCR. The sample yields fewer than 3 million clones, around 90% seen once. Material: naive CD4+ T cells from PBMCs. Stated subset: CD45RA+ positively selected. Receptors originate from a man between 18 and 29 years old in good health. Some clones in this sample may be carry-over from other donors' samples.

The chain employs TRBV5-6 and TRBJ2-1, with 12 positions matching TRBD2. Germline V gives CDR1 SGHDT, CDR2 YYEEEE. The CDR3 is 18 residues long. After removal of 4 bases from V and 0 bases from J, the junction contained 8 bases not matched to a gene. Here the CDR3 DNA reads TGTGCCAGCAGCCCGGGGACTAGCGGGCGCCTCTCCTACAATGAGCAGTTCTTC. It translates to CASSPGTSGRLSYNEQFF.

The gene calls are TRBV5-6 and TRBJ2-7, with D perhaps matching TRBD1 or TRBD2 (5 bases each). The V end lost 6 bases, the J end lost 4 bases, and 20 bases lay between the germline ends. CDR3 length: 15 amino acids. CDR1 is SGHDT, CDR2 YYEEEE, per germline. The CDR3 DNA reads TGTGCCAGCACCCCTCGGGGACGCCCTATTTACGAGCAGTACTTC. It specifies CASTPRGRPIYEQYF.

As to this clone: Other nucleotide sequences from this sample produce the same CDR3. The chain combines TRBV5-1 with TRBJ1-5; D ambiguous. CDR1 and CDR2 (germline): SGHRS, YFSETQ. The CDR3 has 13 amino acids. V was pared by 0 bases and J by 4 bases, with 5 bases between. CDR3 DNA sequence: TGCGCCAGCAGCTTGGATCTGAATCAGCCCCAGCATTTT. Translated: CASSLDLNQPQHF. Based on the CDR3 plus reference TRBV5-1 and TRBJ1-5, the full variable domain is KAGVTQTPRYLIKTRGQQVTLSCSPISGHRSVSWYQQTPGQGLQFLFEYFSETQRNKGNFPGRFSGRQFSNSRSEMNVSTLELGDSALYLCASSLDLNQPQHFGDGTRLSIL.

This chain joins TRBV9 and TRBJ2-7, with 9 positions matching TRBD2. Germline trimming cut 1 base from V and 1 base from J; bases unmatched to any gene: 24. CDR3 length: 22 residues. The germline gives CDR1 SGDLS, CDR2 YYNGEE. CDR3 sequence reads: CASSVRIFRFGLAGPVSYEQYF. The CDR3 DNA sequence: TGTGCCAGCAGCGTACGAATCTTCCGGTTTGGGCTAGCGGGACCAGTTTCCTACGAGCAGTACTTC.

This chain connects TRBV6-6 to TRBJ2-7; D perhaps matches TRBD2 (6 bases). This CDR3 comprises 14 residues. Trimming cost V 2 bases and J 4 bases, with 12 bases left between them. The germline V gene encodes CDR1 MNHNY and CDR2 SVGAGI (reference sequence). The CDR3 nucleotides read TGTGCCAGCAGTTACGGGACGGGGGAATACGAGCAGTACTTC. It codes for CASSYGTGEYEQYF.

This rearrangement joins TRBV29-1 to TRBJ1-5, with a possible D match to TRBD1 (5 bases). Trimming removed 6 bases at V and 11 bases at J, with 17 bases between. Germline values: CDR1 SQVTM, CDR2 ANQGSEA. This CDR3 has 12 amino acids. The CDR3 nucleotides are TGCAGCGTGAGTGTCGGGACCCAGGCCCAGCATTTT. Protein: CSVSVGTQAQHF.

This sequence joins TRBV7-7 and TRBJ2-2; D possibly corresponds to TRBD2 (6 bases). There are 14 residues in the CDR3. The germline V and J ends were trimmed by 10 bases and 3 bases, with 15 bases remaining between them. CDR1 SSHAT and CDR2 FNYEAQ come from the germline V gene (reference sequence). CDR3 residues: CATGSGAYTGELFF. The CDR3 DNA reads TGTGCCACTGGTAGCGGAGCTTACACCGGGGAGCTGTTTTTT.

V gene TRBV5-1 combines with J gene TRBJ2-5, with D tentatively TRBD1 (5 bases). CDR1 and CDR2 from the germline V gene are SGHRS and YFSETQ. CDR3 length equals 15 residues. Between the trimmed V and J ends, which lost 0 bases and 0 bases, there was a span of 9 bases. CDR3: CASSLEGQNQETQYF. The CDR3 coding sequence is TGCGCCAGCAGCTTGGAAGGACAAAACCAAGAGACCCAGTACTTC.

The chain links TRBV11-2 to TRBJ1-1, with no clear D. Per germline, CDR1 SGHAT and CDR2 FQNNGV. V was pared by 6 bases and J by 12 bases, with 20 bases between. There are 13 residues in the CDR3. The CDR3 sequence: CASSYPGTAVSFF. Here the CDR3 DNA reads TGTGCCAGCAGTTACCCGGGAACGGCCGTATCTTTCTTT. The variable domain in full, completed from reference TRBV11-2 and TRBJ1-1, reads EAGVAQSPRYKIIEKRQSVAFWCNPISGHATLYWYQQILGQGPKLLIQFQNNGVVDDSQLPKDRFSAERLKGVDSTLKIQPAKLEDSAVYLCASSYPGTAVSFFGQGTRLTVV.

The chain has TRBV7-9 and TRBJ1-1; tentatively, D is TRBD1 (5 bases). The CDR3 has 15 residues. The germline V gene has CDR1 SEHNR and CDR2 FQNEAQ (reference sequence). Trimming removed 0 bases at V and 5 bases at J, with 13 bases between. The CDR3 DNA reads TGTGCCAGCAGCTTAGCCGGCAGGGTGGGAACTGAAGCTTTCTTT. As protein: CASSLAGRVGTEAFF.

The chain couples TRBV2 to TRBJ2-2, with a tentative D call TRBD1 (6 bases). V gave up 3 bases and J gave up 7 bases, with 9 bases separating them. The CDR3 sequence is 13 residues long. Germline lookup yields CDR1 SNHLY and CDR2 FYNNEI. The CDR3 bases are TGTGCCAGCAGTGATAGGGGGATCGGGGAGCTGTTTTTT. Translated: CASSDRGIGELFF.

The J gene is TRBJ1-2, the V gene TRBV28; D unclear. This CDR3 has 16 residues. Per germline, CDR1 MDHEN and CDR2 SYDVKM. V shed 2 bases and J shed 7 bases, with 20 bases lying between them. This chain's CDR3 is CASSLRTPVWAPGYTF. CDR3 DNA: TGTGCCAGCAGTTTACGGACCCCAGTTTGGGCCCCTGGCTACACCTTC.

This chain links TRBV6-5 with TRBJ1-5; unclear D gene. Germline loops: CDR1 MNHEY, CDR2 SVGAGI. The CDR3 extends over 15 amino acids. Trimming removed 2 bases from V and 5 bases from J, with 13 bases in between. CDR3 in amino acids: CASSYNIVADQPQHF. The CDR3 bases are TGTGCCAGCAGTTACAACATCGTCGCGGATCAGCCCCAGCATTTT.

The V gene is TRBV19, the J gene TRBJ1-1; D may be TRBD1 (6 bases). V dropped 3 bases and J dropped 5 bases, with 22 bases sitting between them. The V gene's germline CDR1 is LNHDA and CDR2 SQIVND (reference sequence). The length of the CDR3 is 17 residues. The CDR3 protein is CASSMIRQGQRGTEAFF. Here the CDR3 DNA reads TGTGCCAGTAGTATGATACGGCAGGGGCAAAGAGGGACTGAAGCTTTCTTT.

The chain joins TRBV5-1 to TRBJ2-7, with a possible D match to TRBD1 (6 bases). Germline V gene data show CDR1 as SGHRS and CDR2 as YFSETQ. CDR3 length: 14 residues. Trimming shortened V by 0 bases and J by 5 bases, and 12 bases separated the two germline ends. In DNA form, the CDR3 reads TGCGCCAGCAGCTTGGCGCAGGGGAGTGACGAGCAGTACTTC. Translation: CASSLAQGSDEQYF.

About this clone itself: Other DNA variants within this sample encode the same CDR3. The chain has TRBV12-5 and TRBJ2-3; D is unresolved. Germline CDR1 is LGHNT and CDR2 is FRNRAP. CDR3 size: 12 residues. V shed 0 bases and J shed 6 bases, with 4 bases lying between them. The CDR3 spells CASGLVGDTQYF. CDR3 nucleotide sequence: TGTGCTAGTGGTTTGGTAGGCGATACGCAGTATTTT.

This sequence joins TRBV30 and TRBJ1-2, with TRBD1 identical over 8 bases. The germline gives CDR1 GTSNPN, CDR2 SVGIG (reference sequence). This CDR3 region has 14 residues. V dropped 3 bases and J dropped 4; count of bases not matched to a gene: 7. CDR3: CAWRIRTGTYGYTF. The CDR3 DNA is TGTGCCTGGAGGATACGGACAGGGACCTATGGCTACACCTTC.

The chain has TRBV11-2 and TRBJ2-1; 12 positions match TRBD2. The germline V gene has CDR1 SGHAT and CDR2 FQNNGV. The CDR3 is 18 residues long. J gave up 4 bases and V 6 bases, and 13 bases lay outside the gene matches. CDR3 in DNA: TGTGCCAGCAGGCGACTAGCGGGAGCCTCCCTCTCATACAATGAGCAGTTCTTC. Residues: CASRRLAGASLSYNEQFF.

The chain combines TRBV27 with TRBJ2-1; the match to TRBD2 covers 11 bases. Germline V CDR1 and CDR2: MNHEY, SMNVEV (reference sequence). Germline trimming cut 6 bases from V and 3 bases from J; bases unmatched to any gene: 10. The CDR3 runs 17 residues. The CDR3 sequence: CASSPRRTSGLYNEQFF. CDR3 in DNA: TGTGCCAGCAGCCCACGCAGGACTAGCGGGCTCTACAATGAGCAGTTCTTC.

This clone is a singleton in its sample. This sequence joins TRBV7-3 and TRBJ2-5; possible D gene TRBD1, 6 bases. There are 15 residues in the CDR3. V was shortened by 4 bases and J by 2 bases, with 14 bases between the two germline ends. The germline V gene has CDR1 SGHTA and CDR2 FQGTGA. CDR3 DNA: TGTGCCAGCAGCTCCAGGGGTACCTTTCAAGAGACCCAGTACTTC. It is translated as CASSSRGTFQETQYF.

This clone occurred a few times. The gene calls are TRBV5-4 and TRBJ1-1; D might be TRBD1 (6 bases). Germline CDR1 is SGHNT and CDR2 is YYREEE (reference sequence). The CDR3 consists of 15 residues. Trimming took 4 bases from V and 0 from J, leaving 13 bases between them. CDR3: CASSPQGHLNTEAFF. DNA for the CDR3: TGTGCCAGCAGCCCGCAGGGGCACCTGAACACTGAAGCTTTCTTT.

CDR3 sequence: CASSARSGRDNEQFF. CDR3 nucleotides: TGTGCCAGCAGCGCCCGATCCGGGAGAGACAATGAGCAGTTCTTC. The genes are TRBV9 and TRBJ2-1; tentatively, D is TRBD2 (6 bases). CDR3 size: 15 residues. Trimming cost V 3 bases and J 5 bases, with 15 bases left between them. Per germline, CDR1 SGDLS and CDR2 YYNGEE.

CDR3 in DNA: TGTGCCAGCAGTGAATATAAACAGGGGAGGAACACCATATATTTT. Its protein product is CASSEYKQGRNTIYF. This chain connects TRBV25-1 to TRBJ1-3, with TRBD1 identical over 7 bases. This CDR3 spans 15 amino acids. With V trimmed by 0 bases and J by 7 bases, 6 bases remained unmatched. CDR1 MGHDK and CDR2 SYGVNS come from the germline V gene.

The CDR3 loop reads CAWSRTTGNNSPLHF. The CDR3 DNA follows: TGTGCCTGGAGTCGAACGACAGGGAACAATTCACCCCTCCACTTT. The chain links TRBV30 to TRBJ1-6, with 7 positions matching TRBD1. Germline lookup yields CDR1 GTSNPN and CDR2 SVGIG (reference sequence). CDR3 size: 15 residues. The V gene end was trimmed by 2 bases and the J gene end by 7 bases; junction bases not matched to a gene: 8.

The chain employs TRBV30 and TRBJ1-1; weak D call: TRBD1 (5 bases). The CDR3 totals 12 residues. CDR1 and CDR2 (germline): GTSNPN, SVGIG (reference sequence). V lost 2 bases to trimming and J lost 5 bases, with 9 bases between them. The CDR3 coding sequence is TGTGCCTGGAGTTCCGCAGGGACTGAAGCTTTCTTT. Protein: CAWSSAGTEAFF.

The chain recombines TRBV25-1 with TRBJ1-5, with D perhaps matching TRBD1 (5 bases). In germline, CDR1 is MGHDK, CDR2 SYGVNS. V was clipped by 5 bases and J by 9 bases, with 11 bases between them. The CDR3 is made up of 12 amino acids. The CDR3 loop is CASSQSGGPQHF. CDR3 in DNA: TGTGCCAGCAGTCAATCGGGGGGGCCCCAGCATTTT.

The chain links TRBV4-3 to TRBJ2-5; no clear D gene. The CDR3 runs to 14 residues. CDR1 and CDR2 (germline): LGHNA, YSLEER. The V gene lost 0 bases and the J gene lost 1 base, with 6 bases spanning the gap. The CDR3 sequence: CASSQDVSQETQYF. The CDR3 DNA reads as TGCGCCAGCAGCCAAGACGTCAGCCAAGAGACCCAGTACTTC.

The rearrangement uses TRBV5-8 and TRBJ1-5; 8 positions match TRBD1. CDR1 is SGHTS and CDR2 is YDEGEE in the germline V gene. The V and J ends lost 2 bases and 0 bases, in that order; junction bases with no gene match: 7. This CDR3 is built from 17 residues. Here the CDR3 DNA reads TGTGCCAGCAGCTTAGACAGGGGCGTTTATAGCAATCAGCCCCAGCATTTT. Protein sequence: CASSLDRGVYSNQPQHF.